This T cell receptor beta chain was identified in a study of shared clonotypes between healthy human individuals. CDR3 length equals 13 residues. Per the germline V gene, CDR1 is SGHVS and CDR2 is FQNEAQ. V lost 3 bases and J 2 bases, leaving 7 bases between the germline ends. Generated by immunoSEQ multiplex PCR, the TCRdb table keeps only in-frame clones and is missing some. The table shows about 800,000 clones, with just over 95% occurring only once. Only CD45RO-negative cells positively selected for CCR7 counted as naive CD8 cells, so terminally differentiated effector memory CD45RA+ cells were excluded.

This TCR came from a man under 40 in good health. The source material was naive CD8+ T cells sorted from blood. The genes are TRBV7-8 and TRBJ1-2; D remains ambiguous. CDR3 bases: TGTGCCAGCAGCTTTCGCGGAAACTATGGCTACACCTTC. Amino acids: CASSFRGNYGYTF. Full variable domain (outside the CDR3, taken from reference TRBV7-8 and TRBJ1-2): GAGVSQSPRYKVAKRGQDVALRCDPISGHVSLFWYQQALGQGPEFLTYFQNEAQLDKSGLPSDRFFAERPEGSVSTLKIQRTQQEDSAVYLCASSFRGNYGYTFGSGTRLTVV.